The 29 T cell receptor beta chains presented below share a single source sample, sequenced in a study of early T cells in non-severe SARS-CoV-2 infection. TCRdb reanalysed the 5' RACE reads using MiXCR and keeps one entry per CDR3 protein. The repertoire holds 37,000 or so distinct CDR3 sequences, with under 8% as singletons. Sequencing was done on a sample of whole blood. These receptors were obtained from an adult who was a healthcare worker with PCR-confirmed SARS-CoV-2 infection or an uninfected control (not recorded which).

In its sample, this clonotype was seen many times. At one boundary the junction diverges from the germline segment, which might be a read error. This chain links TRBV20-1 with TRBJ2-7; D remains unclear. Germline CDR1 and CDR2: DFQATT and SNEGSKA (reference sequence). The CDR3 is 10 amino acids. The CDR3 DNA follows: TGCAGTGCCAGAGCGTACGAGCAGTACTTC. Protein: CSARAYEQYF.

This clonotype occurred many times. The chain carries TRBV2 and TRBJ1-2, with D possibly being TRBD1 (6 bases). Trimming shortened V by 7 bases and J by 5 bases, and 17 bases separated the two germline ends. Looked up from germline, CDR1 is SNHLY and CDR2 is FYNNEI. CDR3 length equals 14 residues. The CDR3 DNA reads as TGTGCCAGCATCGGGGGCAGCCGAGGGTATGGCTACACCTTC. The encoded protein is CASIGGSRGYGYTF. Drawing the rest from reference TRBV2 and TRBJ1-2, the complete variable domain is EPEVTQTPSHQVTQMGQEVILRCVPISNHLYFYWYRQILGQKVEFLVSFYNNEISEKSEIFDDQFSVERPDGSNFTLKIRSTKLEDSAMYFCASIGGSRGYGYTFGSGTRLTVV.

This clonotype was seen a few times. The rearrangement uses TRBV28 and TRBJ2-6; D remains ambiguous. The CDR3 is made up of 15 amino acids. Per the germline V gene, CDR1 is MDHEN and CDR2 is SYDVKM. V gave up 8 bases and J gave up 0 bases, with 11 bases separating them. CDR3 protein: CASSDGLSGANVLTF. CDR3 DNA: TGTGCCAGCTCAGACGGCCTCTCTGGGGCCAACGTCCTGACTTTC.

Ten or more counts support this clonotype. The gene calls are TRBV24-1 and TRBJ2-7; TRBD1 matches 9 bases. Looked up from germline, CDR1 is KGHDR and CDR2 is SFDVKD. This CDR3 contains 14 residues. V trimming: 7 bases; J trimming: 5 bases; junction bases outside the gene matches: 8. CDR3 sequence (DNA): TGTGCCACCAGCCCAGGGACAGGGCGGAACGAGCAGTACTTC. Translated: CATSPGTGRNEQYF.

The chain couples TRBV5-4 to TRBJ2-7; 15 nucleotides line up with TRBD2. CDR1 and CDR2 from the germline V gene are SGHNT and YYREEE (reference sequence). V gave up 3 bases and J gave up 3 bases; unmatched junction bases: 7. The CDR3 runs to 17 residues. Here the CDR3 DNA reads TGTGCCAGCAGCTCGGGACTAGCGGGAGGTGCTATCTACGAGCAGTACTTC. Translation gives CASSSGLAGGAIYEQYF.

This clonotype was observed at least ten times. This rearrangement joins TRBV10-3 to TRBJ2-3; 8 nucleotides line up with TRBD2. V shed 6 bases, J shed 2 bases, and the junction held 10 bases outside the gene matches. CDR1 and CDR2 (germline): ENHRY, SYGVKD. This CDR3 comprises 16 residues. Here the CDR3 reads CAISSLGSGTTDTQYF. The CDR3 region has the DNA TGTGCCATCAGCTCCTTGGGTAGCGGGACCACAGATACGCAGTATTTT.

This clonotype was counted many times. The chain combines TRBV24-1 with TRBJ2-1; TRBD1 matches 9 bases. The CDR3 is made up of 15 amino acids. Germline values: CDR1 KGHDR, CDR2 SFDVKD. The ends lost 4 bases at V and 7 bases at J; junction bases unmatched: 7. In DNA form, the CDR3 reads TGTGCCACCAGTGACCGGGACAGGGATAGGAATGAGCAGTTCTTC. Translated: CATSDRDRDRNEQFF.

The sample holds many counts of this clonotype. The rearrangement links TRBV14 to TRBJ2-7, with D possibly matching TRBD2 (5 bases). This CDR3 has 14 amino acids. Between the trimmed V and J ends, which lost 4 bases and 7 bases, there was a span of 17 bases. Per the germline V gene, CDR1 is SGHDN and CDR2 is FVKESK. CDR3 nucleotide sequence: TGTGCCAGCAGCCCGGGGATCCCTACCGGGGAGCAGTACTTC. Its translation: CASSPGIPTGEQYF.

In DNA form, the CDR3 reads TGTGCCAGTAGTATCTCTAGCGGGATGGGGCAGTTCTTC. This encodes CASSISSGMGQFF. The V gene is TRBV19, the J gene TRBJ2-1; 9 bases line up with TRBD2. Losses at the gene ends were 3 bases for V and 12 bases for J; bases not matched to a gene: 6. The CDR3 extends over 13 amino acids. Germline CDR1 and CDR2: LNHDA and SQIVND (reference sequence).

Ten or more counts support this clonotype. The J gene is TRBJ1-2, the V gene TRBV6-6, with a weak D call TRBD1 (5 bases). CDR3 size: 13 residues. Per germline, CDR1 MNHNY and CDR2 SVGAGI (reference sequence). V was pared by 7 bases and J by 0 bases, with 9 bases between. In DNA, the CDR3 is TGTGCCAGCAACTGGGACTCTAACTATGGCTACACCTTC. Amino acid sequence: CASNWDSNYGYTF.

This clonotype appeared many times. The chain combines TRBV27 with TRBJ2-7, with D perhaps TRBD2 (5 bases). The CDR3 totals 10 residues. The V gene lost 7 bases and the J gene lost 7 bases, with 8 bases spanning the gap. CDR1 and CDR2 (germline): MNHEY, SMNVEV (reference sequence). Written as DNA, the CDR3 is TGTGCCAGCACGGGATGGGAGCAGTACTTC. This encodes CASTGWEQYF.

The gene calls are TRBV10-3 and TRBJ2-3; D gene uncertain. Germline-derived CDR1 and CDR2 are ENHRY and SYGVKD. The CDR3 consists of 17 residues. The V and J ends lost 4 bases and 2 bases respectively, with 19 bases between them. The CDR3 reads CAISGPGSSIFTDTQYF. CDR3 nucleotide sequence: TGTGCCATCAGTGGGCCGGGCAGCTCTATTTTCACAGATACGCAGTATTTT.

CDR3 in amino acids: CASSMGGLAERGTQYF. As DNA, the CDR3 is TGTGCCAGCAGCATGGGAGGACTAGCGGAGAGGGGGACCCAGTACTTC. The chain links TRBV5-6 to TRBJ2-5, with 10 positions matching TRBD2. Germline lookup yields CDR1 SGHDT and CDR2 YYEEEE. CDR3 length: 16 residues. The trim removed 4 bases at V and 7 bases at J, leaving 13 bases unmatched.

This clonotype was found many times. This chain links TRBV6-5 with TRBJ1-2; 9 bases map to TRBD1. CDR1 and CDR2 (germline): MNHEY, SVGAGI. The J segment lost 3 bases and the V segment lost 5 bases, leaving 4 bases of the junction unmatched. This CDR3 has 14 residues. Written as DNA, the CDR3 is TGTGCCAGCAGTCCCAGGGACAGGGACTATGGCTACACCTTC. It yields the protein CASSPRDRDYGYTF.

This clonotype was counted ten times or more. This chain uses TRBV6-1 with TRBJ1-3; no reliable D call. This CDR3 is 17 amino acids long. In germline, CDR1 is MNHNS, CDR2 SASEGT. V dropped 7 bases and J dropped 0 bases, with 19 bases sitting between them. DNA of the CDR3: TGTGCCAGCAAAAAGCTCCCACAACTATCCTCTGGAAACACCATATATTTT. Its protein product is CASKKLPQLSSGNTIYF.

This clonotype came up many times. The chain combines TRBV19 with TRBJ1-1; D remains unclear. Germline loops: CDR1 LNHDA, CDR2 SQIVND (reference sequence). CDR3 length: 14 amino acids. With 8 bases removed from V and 2 bases from J, the gap between germline ends came to 15 bases. The CDR3, as DNA: TGTGCCAGTGGACCAGGACTGATCAACACTGAAGCTTTCTTT. It specifies CASGPGLINTEAFF.

This clonotype was picked up many times. This sequence joins TRBV6-1 and TRBJ2-1; D is uncertain. CDR1 MNHNS and CDR2 SASEGT come from the germline V gene. The CDR3 has 11 residues. Trimming took off 3 bases at V and 9 bases at J, with 6 bases between the two ends. CDR3 sequence: CASSDQPEQFF. CDR3 coding DNA: TGTGCCAGCAGTGACCAGCCTGAGCAGTTCTTC.

Details on this clonotype: A much larger clone differs by one base, so this may be a read error. The chain carries TRBV6-1 and TRBJ2-6, with a tentative D call TRBD1 (5 bases). The CDR3 contains 15 residues. V lost 3 bases and J lost 0, with 6 bases in between. Germline lookup yields CDR1 MNHNS and CDR2 SASEGT. In DNA form, the CDR3 reads TGTGCCAGCAGTGAGGACAACTCTGGGGCCAACGTCCTGACTTTC. The encoded protein is CASSEDNSGANVLTF.

This clonotype was seen repeatedly, ten times or more. The chain combines TRBV6-2 or TRBV6-3 with TRBJ1-5; D unresolved. Trimming took off 1 base at V and 6 bases at J, with 4 bases between the two ends. Germline V CDR1 and CDR2: MNHEY, SVGEGT. The length of the CDR3 is 12 residues. The CDR3 sequence: CASSYFPQPQHF. CDR3 in DNA: TGTGCCAGCAGTTACTTCCCTCAGCCCCAGCATTTT.

In this sample, this clonotype turned up many times. This CDR3 reads CASSLIMGTYNEQFF. The CDR3 coding sequence is TGTGCCAGCAGCTTAATTATGGGGACCTACAATGAGCAGTTCTTC. J is TRBJ2-1 and V is TRBV7-3; D ambiguous. Between the trimmed V and J ends, which lost 1 base and 2 bases, there was a span of 9 bases. The CDR3 totals 15 residues. Germline V gene data show CDR1 as SGHTA and CDR2 as FQGTGA.

The chain carries TRBV29-1 and TRBJ1-5, with D tentatively TRBD1 (6 bases). The V end lost 7 bases, the J end lost 2 bases, and 12 bases lay between the germline ends. Looked up from germline, CDR1 is SQVTM and CDR2 is ANQGSEA. The CDR3 contains 13 residues. CDR3 DNA sequence: TGCAGCGCCTCAGCAGGGGGCAATCAGCCCCAGCATTTT. This translates into CSASAGGNQPQHF.

This clonotype has a handful of counts. In nucleotides, the CDR3 is TGCGCCAGCAGCCCCAGGACGGATCGCTACGAGCAGTACTTC. The encoded protein is CASSPRTDRYEQYF. The chain recombines TRBV5-1 with TRBJ2-7; no clear D gene. V was cut by 4 bases and J by 3 bases, with 14 bases left in between. The CDR3 consists of 14 residues. Germline V CDR1 and CDR2: SGHRS, YFSETQ.

In its sample, this clonotype was seen many times. The gene calls are TRBV20-1 and TRBJ2-4; D assignment may be TRBD1 or TRBD2 (5 bases each). CDR1 is DFQATT, CDR2 SNEGSKA, per germline (reference sequence). Trimming cost V 1 base and J 7 bases, with 17 bases left between them. The length of the CDR3 is 15 residues. CDR3 DNA: TGCAGTGCTAGAGTCCTGGGACCCGACGGGAACATTCAGTACTTC. This sequence encodes CSARVLGPDGNIQYF.

The genes are TRBV12-3 or TRBV12-4 and TRBJ2-3; D gene ambiguous. This CDR3 is built from 13 residues. With 5 bases removed from V and 1 base from J, the gap between germline ends came to 7 bases. The chain's CDR3 is CASSPQGTDTQYF. The CDR3 region has the DNA TGTGCCAGCAGTCCCCAGGGCACAGATACGCAGTATTTT.

This clonotype was seen only a few times. V and J are TRBV7-9 and TRBJ2-1, with a weak D call TRBD2 (5 bases). Germline V lookup: CDR1 SEHNR, CDR2 FQNEAQ (reference sequence). The ends were cut back, 5 bases at V and 5 bases at J, with 13 bases in the middle. The CDR3 consists of 14 residues. The CDR3 DNA follows: TGTGCCAGCAGCCGAGTAGGAGCGGACAATGAGCAGTTCTTC. As protein: CASSRVGADNEQFF.

V and J are TRBV18 and TRBJ2-7; the match to TRBD1 covers 7 bases. Germline loops: CDR1 KGHSH, CDR2 LQKENI. V shed 8 bases, J shed 3 bases, and the junction held 7 bases outside the gene matches. The CDR3 runs to 13 residues. CDR3 coding DNA: TGTGCCAGCGCAGACGGGACAGTCTACGAGCAGTACTTC. It yields the protein CASADGTVYEQYF.

The chain has TRBV20-1 and TRBJ2-1; possibly TRBD2 for D (6 bases). The CDR3 runs to 15 residues. The V end lost 0 bases, the J end lost 0 bases, and 9 bases lay between the germline ends. Germline CDR1 DFQATT, CDR2 SNEGSKA (reference sequence). The CDR3 DNA reads TGCAGTGCTAGAGATGGGAGGAGCTCCTACAATGAGCAGTTCTTC. It specifies CSARDGRSSYNEQFF.

This clonotype has at least ten counts. V gene TRBV27 combines with J gene TRBJ2-3; the match to TRBD1 covers 7 bases. The trim removed 5 bases at V and 1 base at J, leaving 3 bases unmatched. The length of the CDR3 is 14 residues. The V gene's germline CDR1 is MNHEY and CDR2 SMNVEV (reference sequence). This CDR3 is CASSQGTGTDTQYF. CDR3 bases: TGTGCCAGCAGTCAAGGGACAGGCACAGATACGCAGTATTTT.

V usage is TRBV5-6 and J usage is TRBJ2-3; D gene uncertain. This CDR3 contains 16 residues. Germline lookup yields CDR1 SGHDT and CDR2 YYEEEE. Trimming stripped 4 bases from V and 2 bases from J, with 17 bases between. The CDR3 nucleotides are TGTGCCAGCAGCCCTACCCCGGAAGGTCACACAGATACGCAGTATTTT. Translating gives CASSPTPEGHTDTQYF. The whole variable domain, filled in from reference TRBV5-6 and TRBJ2-3, reads DAGVTQSPTHLIKTRGQQVTLRCSPKSGHDTVSWYQQALGQGPQFIFQYYEEEERQRGNFPDRFSGHQFPNYSSELNVNALLLGDSALYLCASSPTPEGHTDTQYFGPGTRLTVL.